This TCR beta chain originates from a study of blood T cell repertoires in COVID-19. Only in-frame clones appear in the TCRdb table, and some are missing; sequencing was by immunoSEQ multiplex PCR. Among roughly 250,000 clones listed, approximately 86% were seen once. This CDR3 spans 12 amino acids. Germline CDR1 reads SGHDT; CDR2 reads YYEEEE. The germline V and J ends were trimmed by 2 bases and 7 bases, with 9 bases remaining between them. Sequencing input: peripheral blood. This TCR derives from an elderly woman with active or convalescent COVID-19. The V call is TRBV5-6, the J call TRBJ1-2; D ambiguous. The CDR3 DNA follows: TGTGCCAGCAGCTTCCCCGGAGGTGGCTACACCTTC. Amino acids: CASSFPGGGYTF.